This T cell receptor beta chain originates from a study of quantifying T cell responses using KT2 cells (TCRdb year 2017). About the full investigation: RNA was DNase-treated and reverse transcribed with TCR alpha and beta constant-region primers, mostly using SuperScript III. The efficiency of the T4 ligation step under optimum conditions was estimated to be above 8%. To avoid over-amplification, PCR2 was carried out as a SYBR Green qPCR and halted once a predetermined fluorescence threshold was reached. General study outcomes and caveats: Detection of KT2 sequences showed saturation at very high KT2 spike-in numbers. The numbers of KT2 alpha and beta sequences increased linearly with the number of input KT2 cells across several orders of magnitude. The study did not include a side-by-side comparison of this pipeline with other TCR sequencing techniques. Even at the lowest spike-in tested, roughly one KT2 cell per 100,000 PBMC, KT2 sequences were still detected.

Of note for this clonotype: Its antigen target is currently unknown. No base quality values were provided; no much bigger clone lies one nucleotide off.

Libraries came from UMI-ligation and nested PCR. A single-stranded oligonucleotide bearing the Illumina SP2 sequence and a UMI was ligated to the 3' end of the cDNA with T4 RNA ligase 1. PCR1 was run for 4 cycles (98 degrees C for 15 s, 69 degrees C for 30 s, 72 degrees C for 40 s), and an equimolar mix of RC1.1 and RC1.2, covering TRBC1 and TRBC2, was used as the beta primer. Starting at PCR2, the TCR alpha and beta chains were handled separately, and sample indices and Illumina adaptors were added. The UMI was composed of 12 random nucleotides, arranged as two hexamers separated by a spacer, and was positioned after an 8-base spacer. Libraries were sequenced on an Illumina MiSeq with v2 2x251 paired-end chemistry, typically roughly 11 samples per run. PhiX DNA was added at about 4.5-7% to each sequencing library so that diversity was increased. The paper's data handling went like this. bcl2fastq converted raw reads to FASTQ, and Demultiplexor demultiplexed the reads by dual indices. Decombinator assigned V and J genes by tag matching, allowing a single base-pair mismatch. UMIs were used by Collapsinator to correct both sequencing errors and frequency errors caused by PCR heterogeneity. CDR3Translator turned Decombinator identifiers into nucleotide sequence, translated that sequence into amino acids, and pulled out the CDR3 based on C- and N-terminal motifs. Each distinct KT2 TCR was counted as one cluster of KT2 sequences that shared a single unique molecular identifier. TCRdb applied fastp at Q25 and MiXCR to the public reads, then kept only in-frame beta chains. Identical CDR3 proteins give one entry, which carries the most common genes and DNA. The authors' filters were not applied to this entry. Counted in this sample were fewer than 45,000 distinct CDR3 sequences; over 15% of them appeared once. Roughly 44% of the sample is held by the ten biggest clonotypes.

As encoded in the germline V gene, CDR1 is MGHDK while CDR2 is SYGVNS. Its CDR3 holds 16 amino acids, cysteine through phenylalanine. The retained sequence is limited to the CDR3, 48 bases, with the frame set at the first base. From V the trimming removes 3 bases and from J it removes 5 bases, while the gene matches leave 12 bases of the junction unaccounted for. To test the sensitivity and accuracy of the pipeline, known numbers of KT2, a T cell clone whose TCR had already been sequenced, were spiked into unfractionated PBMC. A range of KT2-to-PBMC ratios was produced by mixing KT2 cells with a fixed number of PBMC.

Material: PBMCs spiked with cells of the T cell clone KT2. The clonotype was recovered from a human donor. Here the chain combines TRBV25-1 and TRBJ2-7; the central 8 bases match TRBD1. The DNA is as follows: TGTGCCAGCAGTGAGGGCAGGGGGCGGAGGACGGACGAGCAGTACTTC. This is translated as CASSEGRGRRTDEQYF.